This T cell receptor beta chain came from a study of T-cell memory formation after mild COVID-19. Whole-study findings and limits: Clonal second-wave expansions that peaked on day 37 had unconfirmed SARS-CoV-2 specificity. That cross-reactive memory joined was suggested by some responding clones appearing in pre-infection memory. Those CD4+ clones that contracted were mainly in CM and EM (CD8+ ones in EMRA).

With regard to this clonotype: Its antigen is undetermined.

The 5'RACE method, run with constant-segment primers, produced TCR alpha and TCR beta cDNA libraries (carrying sample barcodes and UMIs). One entry per CDR3 protein, called by TCRdb with MiXCR from the 5' RACE reads. The data contain 160,000 or so distinct CDR3 sequences, around 30% of them seen just once; the ten biggest clones take up about 12%. The sequence was collected from an adult woman who had mild COVID-19 (a few samples of this study predate the infection). Cell type and time point are not known. The sample was PBMCs or a T cell subset sorted from them (not recorded which).

The CDR3 coding sequence is TGTGCCAGCAGTTTGGACAGAGAGCAGTTCTTC. Its translation: CASSLDREQFF. V is TRBV7-9 and J is TRBJ2-1; perhaps TRBD1 as D (6 bases). This CDR3 region has 11 residues. Germline V gene data show CDR1 as SEHNR and CDR2 as FQNEAQ (reference sequence). V gave up 6 bases and J gave up 10 bases, with 10 bases separating them.